Described below is a single T cell receptor beta chain sequence and its context. Its antigen is still unknown. CDR3 length: 19 amino acids. V lost 5 bases to trimming and J lost 0 bases; unmatched junction nucleotides: 12. The V gene's germline CDR1 is SGHVS and CDR2 FQNEAQ. Each donor supplied approximately 10 milliliters of peripheral blood. The data were taken from a study of blood T cells in healthy people across ages. The study's findings and limits: Age advanced and TCR beta diversity per million T cells fell, roughly linearly. Unsorted PBMCs prevented conclusive naive versus antigen-experienced comparison. Donors of long life had a larger count of naive CD4+ cells and greater diversity than aged donors.

Combining a sample-barcoded 5' primer with a J-beta primer mix, a second PCR ran for roughly 6 to 11 cycles. TCRdb processed the 5' RACE reads anew with MiXCR; each CDR3 protein has one entry. The sample holds 1.6 million or so distinct CDR3 sequences, 34% seen once. The chain employs TRBV7-8 and TRBJ2-6; 8 positions match TRBD2. The sample was blood. This TCR derives from a young woman in good health. The CDR3 nucleotides are TGTGCCAGCAGCCCCTTTTCTGCGGGAGGTCTCTCTGGGGCCAACGTCCTGACTTTC. Translated: CASSPFSAGGLSGANVLTF.